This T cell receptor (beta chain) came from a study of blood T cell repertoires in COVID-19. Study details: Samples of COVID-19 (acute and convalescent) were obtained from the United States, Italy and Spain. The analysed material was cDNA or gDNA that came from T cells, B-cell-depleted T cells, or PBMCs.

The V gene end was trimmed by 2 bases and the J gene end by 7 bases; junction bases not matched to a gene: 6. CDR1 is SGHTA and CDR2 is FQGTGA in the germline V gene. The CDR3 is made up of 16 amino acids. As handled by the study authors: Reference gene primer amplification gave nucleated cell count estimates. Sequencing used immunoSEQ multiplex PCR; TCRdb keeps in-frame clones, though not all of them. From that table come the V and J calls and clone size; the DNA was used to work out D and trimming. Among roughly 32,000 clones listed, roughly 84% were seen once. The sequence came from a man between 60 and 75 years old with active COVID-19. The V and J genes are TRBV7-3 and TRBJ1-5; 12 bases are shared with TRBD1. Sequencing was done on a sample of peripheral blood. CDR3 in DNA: TGTGCCAGCAGCTTATTGGGACAGGGGGCAGGGCAGCCCCAGCATTTT. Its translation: CASSLLGQGAGQPQHF.